This TCR beta chain was captured in a study of shared clonotypes between healthy human individuals. Study-wide points: Although depth was large, rarefaction showed that sequencing of the sorted subsets was incomplete. The generation probabilities recorded for non-shared clonotypes fell below those of clonotypes shared by all four donors.

Germline values: CDR1 SGHDN, CDR2 FVKESK. Losses at the gene ends were 5 bases for V and 4 bases for J; bases not matched to a gene: 7. The CDR3 extends over 14 amino acids. Concerning this clone: Its antigen is not identified.

Replicate PCRs run on sorted subsets employed around 200 ng DNA, approximately 30,000 T cell genomes. Original handling: ImmunoSEQ output lacked quality scores and full-length reads, limiting matched filtering. Using immunoSEQ multiplex PCR, the repertoire was profiled, and TCRdb retains in-frame clones only, with some absent. The DNA gave D and trimming, while V, J and clone size come from that table. The table has about 2.5 million clones, about nine tenths seen once; the top ten hold about 0.41%. Source material: naive CD4+ T cells from PBMCs. Described subset: CD45RA+ positively selected. This TCR was sampled from a man younger than 35 in good health. Some clones in this sample may be carry-over from other donors' samples. The chain recombines TRBV14 with TRBJ1-2; 7 bases are a match to TRBD1. The CDR3 here is CASSGLGQVYGYTF. CDR3 bases: TGTGCCAGCAGCGGACTAGGACAGGTCTATGGCTACACCTTC.